This entry lists 29 T cell receptor beta chains sequenced from one sample in a study of blood T cell repertoires in COVID-19. Generated by immunoSEQ multiplex PCR, the TCRdb table keeps only in-frame clones and is missing some. Counted here are about 400,000 clones, over 75% occurring once; the ten biggest clones make up approximately 1.8%. Sequencing was performed on PBMCs or T cells enriched from blood (not recorded which). These receptor sequences come from a man in his forties in a cohort exposed to, infected with or recovered from COVID-19 (not recorded which).

The V and J genes are TRBV5-1 and TRBJ2-3; TRBD2 aligns across 11 bases. V lost 4 bases to trimming and J lost 7 bases; unmatched junction nucleotides: 11. This CDR3 spans 16 amino acids. The germline V gene has CDR1 SGHRS and CDR2 YFSETQ. CDR3 in amino acids: CASSPGTSGLRYTQYF. Written as DNA, the CDR3 is TGCGCCAGCAGCCCGGGGACTAGCGGCCTAAGGTATACGCAGTATTTT.

This chain links TRBV5-1 with TRBJ2-2; TRBD2 matches 9 bases. With 0 bases clipped from V and 0 bases from J, the junction kept 3 bases outside the gene matches. Germline-derived CDR1 and CDR2 are SGHRS and YFSETQ. This CDR3 comprises 17 residues. CDR3 loop: CASSLAASGTNTGELFF. The CDR3 bases are TGCGCCAGCAGCTTGGCTGCTAGCGGGACGAACACCGGGGAGCTGTTTTTT.

The chain couples TRBV4-2 to TRBJ2-1; 9 nucleotides align to TRBD1. The CDR3 covers 16 residues. Germline CDR1 is LGHNA and CDR2 is YNFKEQ. The V gene end was trimmed by 0 bases and the J gene end by 2 bases; junction bases not matched to a gene: 2. The CDR3 coding sequence is TGTGCCAGCAGCCAAGAAGGGACAGGGACCTACAATGAGCAGTTCTTC. As protein: CASSQEGTGTYNEQFF.

V and J are TRBV7-9 and TRBJ2-5; 7 bases map to TRBD2. The CDR3 loop spans 17 amino acids. Germline CDR1 SEHNR, CDR2 FQNEAQ (reference sequence). After removal of 5 bases from V and 5 bases from J, the junction contained 17 bases not matched to a gene. CDR3 loop: CASSLLDSGLGGETQYF. In DNA, the CDR3 is TGTGCCAGCAGCCTTTTGGATAGCGGGCTTGGTGGGGAGACCCAGTACTTC.

The chain recombines TRBV2 with TRBJ2-1, with 10 nucleotides matching TRBD2. CDR1 is SNHLY and CDR2 is FYNNEI in the germline V gene. CDR3 length: 20 residues. V trimming: 1 base; J trimming: 0 bases; junction bases outside the gene matches: 12. CDR3 loop: CASSEDGRLAGESSYNEQFF. The DNA for the CDR3 is TGTGCCAGCAGTGAAGACGGGAGGCTAGCGGGAGAGAGCTCCTACAATGAGCAGTTCTTC. The full variable domain, with the rest looked up from reference TRBV2 and TRBJ2-1, is EPEVTQTPSHQVTQMGQEVILRCVPISNHLYFYWYRQILGQKVEFLVSFYNNEISEKSEIFDDQFSVERPDGSNFTLKIRSTKLEDSAMYFCASSEDGRLAGESSYNEQFFGPGTRLTVL.

This clone was found a few times. The genes are TRBV5-4 and TRBJ2-3; TRBD1 might be the D (7 bases). CDR1 is SGHNT, CDR2 YYREEE, per germline (reference sequence). Trimming left V 6 bases short and J 3 bases short, with 26 bases between. This CDR3 has 18 residues. The CDR3 region has the DNA TGTGCCAGCACCCGACGCCAGGGGGGAGGAGGCAGTACAGATACGCAGTATTTT. Translation: CASTRRQGGGGSTDTQYF. Using reference TRBV5-4 and TRBJ2-3 for the parts outside the CDR3, the full variable domain is ETGVTQSPTHLIKTRGQQVTLRCSSQSGHNTVSWYQQALGQGPQFIFQYYREEENGRGNFPPRFSGLQFPNYSSELNVNALELDDSALYLCASTRRQGGGGSTDTQYFGPGTRLTVL.

V gene TRBV6-5 combines with J gene TRBJ1-1; 9 bases agree with TRBD1. Looked up from germline, CDR1 is MNHEY and CDR2 is SVGAGI. The CDR3 runs 15 residues. V trimming: 3 bases; J trimming: 1 base; junction bases outside the gene matches: 3. The CDR3 coding sequence is TGTGCCAGCAGTTATCAACAGGGGGCGAACACTGAAGCTTTCTTT. It encodes CASSYQQGANTEAFF.

The chain has TRBV5-1 and TRBJ1-1; 9 bases match TRBD1. Unmatched junction bases numbered 7, after V lost 4 bases and J lost 0 bases. The CDR3 runs to 16 residues. Germline CDR1 and CDR2: SGHRS and YFSETQ. The CDR3 DNA follows: TGCGCCAGCAGCCCCGGGACAGGGTATCTGAACACTGAAGCTTTCTTT. Protein product: CASSPGTGYLNTEAFF.

This clone has just one count. The rearrangement joins TRBV9 to TRBJ2-7, with TRBD2 identical over 11 bases. Germline V gene sequence: CDR1 SGDLS, CDR2 YYNGEE. V dropped 2 bases and J dropped 3; count of bases not matched to a gene: 4. The CDR3 sequence is 15 residues long. The CDR3 loop reads CASSVGLADDYEQYF. DNA for the CDR3: TGTGCCAGCAGCGTGGGACTAGCGGATGACTACGAGCAGTACTTC.

The genes are TRBV6-5 and TRBJ1-2; D remains unclear. CDR1 is MNHEY, CDR2 SVGAGI, per germline. CDR3 length equals 12 residues. V shed 7 bases and J shed 2 bases, with 8 bases lying between them. The CDR3 sequence: CASIGLNYGYTF. In DNA, the CDR3 is TGTGCCAGCATAGGACTGAACTATGGCTACACCTTC.

The chain joins TRBV5-1 to TRBJ1-2; no clear D. The CDR3 contains 15 residues. Germline lookup yields CDR1 SGHRS and CDR2 YFSETQ. V lost 0 bases, J lost 2 bases, and 11 bases lay in between. The CDR3 region is CASSLGSVMNYGYTF. The CDR3 nucleotides are TGCGCCAGCAGCTTGGGGTCGGTAATGAACTATGGCTACACCTTC.

The gene calls are TRBV7-8 and TRBJ2-7; TRBD2 is a possible D gene (5 bases). This CDR3 contains 13 residues. The germline V gene encodes CDR1 SGHVS and CDR2 FQNEAQ. Deletions cut 5 bases from V and 4 bases from J, with 12 bases between. Written as DNA, the CDR3 is TGTGCCAGCAGCCTAGGACTTGTTTACGAGCAGTACTTC. This codes for CASSLGLVYEQYF.

The genes are TRBV6-5 and TRBJ1-2; a weak D match, TRBD1 (5 bases). The germline V and J ends were trimmed by 8 bases and 4 bases, with 20 bases remaining between them. CDR1 and CDR2 (germline): MNHEY, SVGAGI. CDR3 length: 15 amino acids. This CDR3 reads CASATGGSITYGYTF. In DNA, the CDR3 is TGTGCCAGCGCAACGGGGGGGTCGATCACCTATGGCTACACCTTC.

The rearrangement links TRBV6-1 to TRBJ2-6, with D perhaps matching TRBD1 (6 bases). Looked up from germline, CDR1 is MNHNS and CDR2 is SASEGT. The V end lost 2 bases, the J end lost 0 bases, and 17 bases lay between the germline ends. The CDR3 runs 19 residues. For the CDR3, the DNA is TGTGCCAGCAGTGAAACGACAGGCCCTATACTCTCTGGGGCCAACGTCCTGACTTTC. Protein sequence: CASSETTGPILSGANVLTF.

The chain combines TRBV27 with TRBJ2-7, with 7 positions matching TRBD1. CDR1 and CDR2 from the germline V gene are MNHEY and SMNVEV (reference sequence). The CDR3 length is 14 residues. The V and J ends lost 3 bases and 6 bases, in that order; junction bases with no gene match: 8. The CDR3 region is CASSFGQVGSEQYF. The CDR3 region has the DNA TGTGCCAGCAGTTTCGGACAGGTCGGATCCGAGCAGTACTTC.

V gene TRBV7-2 combines with J gene TRBJ1-5; 7 bases fit TRBD1. The junction had 5 bases not matched to a gene; V was cut back by 6 bases and J by 3 bases. The CDR3 sequence is 14 residues long. Germline V gives CDR1 SGHTA, CDR2 FQGNSA. CDR3 nucleotide sequence: TGTGCCAGCAGTACCGGACAGGTCAATCAGCCCCAGCATTTT. Encoded protein: CASSTGQVNQPQHF.

The rearrangement joins TRBV18 to TRBJ1-1, with 8 bases that match TRBD1. The CDR3 is 15 residues long. Germline V gives CDR1 KGHSH, CDR2 LQKENI. With 4 bases clipped from V and 3 bases from J, the junction kept 7 bases outside the gene matches. The CDR3 DNA sequence: TGTGCCAGCTCACAGGGACAGGCGGCCTACACTGAAGCTTTCTTT. Protein: CASSQGQAAYTEAFF. Full variable domain (missing parts from reference TRBV18 and TRBJ1-1): NAGVMQNPRHLVRRRGQEARLRCSPMKGHSHVYWYRQLPEEGLKFMVYLQKENIIDESGMPKERFSAEFPKEGPSILRIQQVVRGDSAAYFCASSQGQAAYTEAFFGQGTRLTVV.

This rearrangement joins TRBV7-9 to TRBJ1-4; possibly TRBD1 for D (6 bases). The CDR3 has 16 amino acids. Trimming took off 4 bases at V and 6 bases at J, with 18 bases between the two ends. Germline values: CDR1 SEHNR, CDR2 FQNEAQ (reference sequence). CDR3 in amino acids: CASSSPPGARDEKLFF. The CDR3 coding sequence is TGTGCCAGCAGCTCCCCACCAGGGGCGCGGGATGAAAAACTGTTTTTT.

This rearrangement joins TRBV7-6 to TRBJ2-6; D possibly corresponds to TRBD1 (6 bases). The CDR3 runs to 16 residues. CDR1 is SGHVS, CDR2 FNYEAQ, per germline. Between the trimmed V and J ends, which lost 1 base and 1 base, there was a span of 8 bases. Written as DNA, the CDR3 is TGTGCCAGCAGCTTAGTCAGGGGATCTGGGGCCAACGTCCTGACTTTC. This translates into CASSLVRGSGANVLTF.

The chain recombines TRBV6-5 with TRBJ2-1, with D possibly matching TRBD2 (5 bases). CDR3 size: 15 residues. Germline-derived CDR1 and CDR2 are MNHEY and SVGAGI. V was cut by 6 bases and J by 1 base, with 13 bases left in between. The CDR3 loop is CASRAERNSYNEQFF. CDR3 bases: TGTGCCAGCAGAGCGGAGCGGAATTCCTACAATGAGCAGTTCTTC.

This clone was counted only a few times. Other DNA sequences in this sample translate to the same CDR3. The rearrangement joins TRBV5-4 to TRBJ2-7; 12 bases align to TRBD2. The CDR3 runs 16 residues. Germline-derived CDR1 and CDR2 are SGHNT and YYREEE (reference sequence). Trimming cost V 0 bases and J 3 bases; bases outside gene matches: 4. The CDR3 DNA is TGTGCCAGCAGCTTGGACTCTAGCGGGAGGGTCTACGAGCAGTACTTC. As protein: CASSLDSSGRVYEQYF. The whole variable domain, remainder taken from reference TRBV5-4 and TRBJ2-7, is ETGVTQSPTHLIKTRGQQVTLRCSSQSGHNTVSWYQQALGQGPQFIFQYYREEENGRGNFPPRFSGLQFPNYSSELNVNALELDDSALYLCASSLDSSGRVYEQYFGPGTRLTVT.

As for this clone: Other DNA sequences in this sample translate to the same CDR3. The chain has TRBV28 and TRBJ1-1, with unresolved D. The V and J ends lost 3 bases and 1 base respectively, with 6 bases between them. The CDR3 runs to 13 residues. Germline V lookup: CDR1 MDHEN, CDR2 SYDVKM. The CDR3 DNA reads TGTGCCAGCAGTTTCCGGGGGAACACTGAAGCTTTCTTT. This translates into CASSFRGNTEAFF.

The J gene is TRBJ2-2, the V gene TRBV5-6, with 7 bases that match TRBD1. The V segment lost 4 bases and the J segment 4 bases; nucleotides outside the gene matches: 4. The germline CDR1 and CDR2 sequences are SGHDT and YYEEEE. The CDR3 totals 14 residues. CDR3 nucleotide sequence: TGTGCCAGCAGCAGGGGGCTAGTCACCGGGGAGCTGTTTTTT. Protein: CASSRGLVTGELFF.

The genes are TRBV6-2 or TRBV6-3 and TRBJ2-7; D is perhaps TRBD1 (6 bases). There are 18 residues in the CDR3. The germline gives CDR1 MNHEY, CDR2 SVGEGT. V gave up 2 bases and J gave up 1 base, with 21 bases separating them. Here the CDR3 DNA reads TGTGCCAGCAGTTACAACAGGGCCCGGGTTTTTTTATCCTACGAGCAGTACTTC. It encodes CASSYNRARVFLSYEQYF.

V gene TRBV19 combines with J gene TRBJ2-5; TRBD1 might be the D (5 bases). The V gene's germline CDR1 is LNHDA and CDR2 SQIVND (reference sequence). V lost 5 bases to trimming and J lost 3 bases, with 13 bases between them. This CDR3 comprises 14 residues. The CDR3 reads CASSDQAGKETQYF. CDR3 in DNA: TGTGCCAGTAGTGACCAGGCAGGGAAAGAGACCCAGTACTTC. Full variable domain (rest looked up from reference TRBV19 and TRBJ2-5): DGGITQSPKYLFRKEGQNVTLSCEQNLNHDAMYWYRQDPGQGLRLIYYSQIVNDFQKGDIAEGYSVSREKKESFPLTVTSAQKNPTAFYLCASSDQAGKETQYFGPGTRLLVL.

CDR3 bases: TGTGCCAGCAGCCAAGAGAGACTAGCGCCAAGCCTAACCTACGAGCAGTACTTC. Translated, it gives CASSQERLAPSLTYEQYF. This sequence joins TRBV3-1 (or the pseudogene TRBV3-2) and TRBJ2-7, with 8 bases fitting TRBD2. Germline assignment: CDR1 LGHDT and CDR2 YNNKEL (reference sequence). There are 18 residues in the CDR3. Losses at the gene ends were 0 bases for V and 2 bases for J; bases not matched to a gene: 12.

V and J are TRBV28 and TRBJ2-7, with 8 bases fitting TRBD2. The CDR3 contains 15 residues. CDR1 and CDR2 from the germline V gene are MDHEN and SYDVKM. V lost 5 bases to trimming and J lost 5 bases; unmatched junction nucleotides: 11. The DNA for the CDR3 is TGTGCCAGCAGTCCAGGGAGCGGGAGTCTCCACGAGCAGTACTTC. It translates to CASSPGSGSLHEQYF. Combining the CDR3 with reference TRBV28 and TRBJ2-7 gives the whole variable domain DVKVTQSSRYLVKRTGEKVFLECVQDMDHENMFWYRQDPGLGLRLIYFSYDVKMKEKGDIPEGYSVSREKKERFSLILESASTNQTSMYLCASSPGSGSLHEQYFGPGTRLTVT.

CDR3 DNA: TGTGCCAGCAGCTTCGGACAGGGGGCTGGAAACACCATATATTTT. Protein sequence: CASSFGQGAGNTIYF. The genes are TRBV5-4 and TRBJ1-3, with 10 bases aligning to TRBD1. Germline-derived CDR1 and CDR2 are SGHNT and YYREEE (reference sequence). Trimming took 2 bases from V and 2 from J; bases not matched to a gene: 1. The CDR3 loop spans 15 amino acids.

Worth noting for this clone: The junction differs from germline at one of its ends, possibly a read error. The V call is TRBV25-1, the J call TRBJ2-5; no reliable D call. The CDR3 consists of 10 residues. Germline V gene sequence: CDR1 MGHDK, CDR2 SYGVNS. The CDR3 sequence: CASGAEAQYF. The CDR3 DNA sequence: TGTGCCAGCGGCGCAGAGGCCCAGTACTTC.